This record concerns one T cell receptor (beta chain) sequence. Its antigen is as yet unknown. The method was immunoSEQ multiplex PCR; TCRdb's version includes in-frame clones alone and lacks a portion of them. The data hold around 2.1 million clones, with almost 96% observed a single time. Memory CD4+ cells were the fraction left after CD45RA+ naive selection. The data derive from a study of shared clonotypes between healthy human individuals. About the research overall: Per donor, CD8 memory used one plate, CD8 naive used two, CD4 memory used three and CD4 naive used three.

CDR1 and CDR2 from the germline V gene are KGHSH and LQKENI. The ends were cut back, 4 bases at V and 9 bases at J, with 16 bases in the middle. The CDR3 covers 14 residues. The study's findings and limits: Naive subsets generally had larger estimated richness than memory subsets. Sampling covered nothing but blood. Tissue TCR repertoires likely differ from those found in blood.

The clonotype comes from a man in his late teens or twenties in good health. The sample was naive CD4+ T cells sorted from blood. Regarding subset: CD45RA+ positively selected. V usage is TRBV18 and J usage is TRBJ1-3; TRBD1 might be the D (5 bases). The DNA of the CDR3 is TGTGCCAGCTCACTACCGGGCAGGGAGTCCACCATATATTTT. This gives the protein CASSLPGRESTIYF.